This TCR beta chain was captured by sequencing in a study of blood T cell repertoires in COVID-19. Study overall: Samples came from the United States, Italy and Spain, spanning acute and convalescent COVID-19.

Here immunoSEQ multiplex PCR was the method, and the copy in TCRdb shows in-frame clones only, minus some. Of under 200,000 clones listed, around nine tenths are singletons. Germline assignment: CDR1 SGHDT and CDR2 YYEEEE. V was clipped by 1 base and J by 5 bases; unmatched bases: 10. The CDR3 covers 17 residues. This clone came up once. This clonotype originated in a man younger than 35 with active or convalescent COVID-19. The rearrangement links TRBV5-6 to TRBJ1-1; 11 bases align to TRBD1. Sequencing input: peripheral blood. CDR3 region: CASSLRTGGLSETEAFF. The CDR3 nucleotides are TGTGCCAGCAGCTTGCGGACAGGGGGCTTGAGCGAGACTGAAGCTTTCTTT.